The 6 T cell receptor beta chains below come from one sample, sequenced in a study. Tregs were sorted as CD4+CD25+CD127-/low cells. TCRdb called the 5' RACE reads again in MiXCR, with one record for every CDR3 protein. This sample has about 11,000 distinct CDR3 sequences; under 20% occur once, and the top ten carry 3.5% to 4%. Material for sequencing was Tregs sorted from a lymph node. The receptors shown here come from a female donor with breast cancer.

This clonotype is medium-sized within its sample. The V call is TRBV6-5, the J call TRBJ2-3; D ambiguous. The CDR3 runs 13 residues. In germline, CDR1 is MNHEY, CDR2 SVGAGI. V lost 6 bases and J lost 3, with 10 bases in between. The CDR3 coding sequence is TGTGCCAGCAGACCCCCCAATACAGATACGCAGTATTTT. It specifies CASRPPNTDTQYF.

This clonotype was observed many times. The J gene is TRBJ2-3, the V gene TRBV5-1; the D gene is possibly TRBD1 (6 bases). The germline gives CDR1 SGHRS, CDR2 YFSETQ. The V end lost 0 bases, the J end lost 2 bases, and 7 bases lay between the germline ends. The CDR3 contains 14 residues. The CDR3 loop is CASSLGTATDTQYF. In DNA, the CDR3 is TGCGCCAGCAGCTTGGGGACAGCCACAGATACGCAGTATTTT.

This clonotype occurred many times. The V call is TRBV12-3 or TRBV12-4, the J call TRBJ1-1, with no clear D. V was trimmed by 1 base and J by 3 bases, leaving 6 bases between them. The CDR3 is 13 amino acids. The CDR3 nucleotides are TGTGCCAGCAGTTTAGATACCTACACTGAAGCTTTCTTT. This sequence encodes CASSLDTYTEAFF.

Notes on this clonotype: The junction differs from germline at one of its ends, possibly a read error. The chain links TRBV18 to TRBJ2-1; D may be TRBD1 (5 bases). Looked up from germline, CDR1 is KGHSH and CDR2 is LQKENI. This CDR3 comprises 13 residues. CDR3 nucleotides: TGTGCCAGCTCACCACCTGACAGCATTGAGCGGTTCTTC. Its protein product is CASSPPDSIERFF.

This clonotype is judged medium-sized. The rearrangement links TRBV7-2 to TRBJ1-5, with no clear D. V was shortened by 1 base and J by 5 bases, with 12 bases between the two germline ends. The CDR3 consists of 15 residues. Looked up from germline, CDR1 is SGHTA and CDR2 is FQGNSA. The CDR3 DNA is TGTGCCAGCAGCTTAGAGGCTTCGGTTGATCAGCCCCAGCATTTT. Protein product: CASSLEASVDQPQHF.

This clonotype was picked up a small number of times. V gene TRBV7-2 combines with J gene TRBJ2-4, with 7 bases matching TRBD1. The CDR3 is 16 residues long. Germline V gene sequence: CDR1 SGHTA, CDR2 FQGNSA. The junction had 5 bases not matched to a gene; V was cut back by 3 bases and J by 0 bases. CDR3 in DNA: TGTGCCAGCAGCTTCACAGGGGCCCTAGCCAAAAACATTCAGTACTTC. Its translation: CASSFTGALAKNIQYF.